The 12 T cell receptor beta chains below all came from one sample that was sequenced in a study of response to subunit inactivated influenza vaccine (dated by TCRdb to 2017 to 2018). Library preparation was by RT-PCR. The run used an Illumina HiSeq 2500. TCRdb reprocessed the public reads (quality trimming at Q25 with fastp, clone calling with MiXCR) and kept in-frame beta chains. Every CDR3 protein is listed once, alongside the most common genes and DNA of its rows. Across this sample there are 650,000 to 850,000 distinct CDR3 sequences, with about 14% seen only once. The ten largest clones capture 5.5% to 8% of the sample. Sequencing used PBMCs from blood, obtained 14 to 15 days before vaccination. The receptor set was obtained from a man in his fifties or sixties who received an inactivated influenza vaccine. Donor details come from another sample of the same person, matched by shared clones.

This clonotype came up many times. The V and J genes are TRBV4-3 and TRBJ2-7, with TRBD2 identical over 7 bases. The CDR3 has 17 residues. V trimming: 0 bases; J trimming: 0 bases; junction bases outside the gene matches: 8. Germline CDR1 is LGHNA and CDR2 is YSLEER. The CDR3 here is CASSQDFRRGSSYEQYF. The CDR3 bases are TGCGCCAGCAGCCAAGATTTTAGGCGGGGGAGCTCCTACGAGCAGTACTTC.

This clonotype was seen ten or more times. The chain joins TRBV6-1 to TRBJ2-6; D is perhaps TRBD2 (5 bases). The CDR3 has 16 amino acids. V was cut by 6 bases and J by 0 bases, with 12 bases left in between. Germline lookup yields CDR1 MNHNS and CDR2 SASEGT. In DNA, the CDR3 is TGTGCCAGCAGCTTGGACGCGGGCTCTGGGGCCAACGTCCTGACTTTC. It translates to CASSLDAGSGANVLTF.

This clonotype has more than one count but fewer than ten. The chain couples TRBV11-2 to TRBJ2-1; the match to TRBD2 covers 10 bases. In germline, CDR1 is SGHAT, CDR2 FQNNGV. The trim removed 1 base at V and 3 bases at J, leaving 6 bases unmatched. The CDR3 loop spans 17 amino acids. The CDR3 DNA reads TGTGCCAGCAGCTTAGGTTCTAGCGGGGGACGCTACAATGAGCAGTTCTTC. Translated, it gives CASSLGSSGGRYNEQFF.

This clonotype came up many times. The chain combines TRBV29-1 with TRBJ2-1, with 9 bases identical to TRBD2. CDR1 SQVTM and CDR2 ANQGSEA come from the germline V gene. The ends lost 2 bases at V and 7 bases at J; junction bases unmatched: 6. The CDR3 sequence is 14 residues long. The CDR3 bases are TGCAGCGTTGAACCTAGCGGGGTAGAGAATGAGCAGTTCTTC. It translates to CSVEPSGVENEQFF.

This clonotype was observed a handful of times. CDR3 DNA: TGTGCCAGCAGCTTAGGGCGTCTTGGGCGGGGAGACTACAATGAGCAGTTCTTC. Translated, it gives CASSLGRLGRGDYNEQFF. The rearrangement uses TRBV11-1 and TRBJ2-1; TRBD2 might be the D (6 bases). Germline CDR1 is SGHAT and CDR2 is FQDESV (reference sequence). V shed 1 base and J shed 3 bases, with 19 bases lying between them. The CDR3 is 18 amino acids.

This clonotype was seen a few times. CDR3 bases: TGTGCCAGCAGTTTTACAGGGGGCAACAATGAGCAGTTCTTC. Translating gives CASSFTGGNNEQFF. The chain uses TRBV6-5 and TRBJ2-1, with 9 positions matching TRBD1. The CDR3 sequence is 14 residues long. V lost 4 bases to trimming and J lost 5 bases; unmatched junction nucleotides: 3. Germline V lookup: CDR1 MNHEY, CDR2 SVGAGI.

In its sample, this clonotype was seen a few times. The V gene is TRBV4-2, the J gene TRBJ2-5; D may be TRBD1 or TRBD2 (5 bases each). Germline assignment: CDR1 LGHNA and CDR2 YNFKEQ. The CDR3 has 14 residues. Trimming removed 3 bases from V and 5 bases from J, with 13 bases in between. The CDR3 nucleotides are TGTGCCAGCAGCCAGTCACGGGGCGCCGAGACCCAGTACTTC. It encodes CASSQSRGAETQYF.

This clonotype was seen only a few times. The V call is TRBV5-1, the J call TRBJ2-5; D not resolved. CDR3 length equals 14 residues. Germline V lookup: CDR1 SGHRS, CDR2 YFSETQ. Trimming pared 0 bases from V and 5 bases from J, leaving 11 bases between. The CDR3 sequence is CASSLERMGETQYF. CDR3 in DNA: TGCGCCAGCAGCTTGGAAAGGATGGGCGAGACCCAGTACTTC.

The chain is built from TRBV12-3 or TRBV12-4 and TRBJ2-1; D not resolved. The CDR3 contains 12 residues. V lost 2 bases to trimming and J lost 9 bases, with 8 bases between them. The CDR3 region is CASSLYSSEQFF. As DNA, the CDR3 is TGTGCCAGCAGTTTATATAGTAGTGAGCAGTTCTTC.

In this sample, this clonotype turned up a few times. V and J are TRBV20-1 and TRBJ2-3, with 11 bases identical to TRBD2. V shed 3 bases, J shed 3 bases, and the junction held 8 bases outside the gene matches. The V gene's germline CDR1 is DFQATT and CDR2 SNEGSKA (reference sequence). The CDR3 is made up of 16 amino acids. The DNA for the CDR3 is TGCAGTGCTAGGGCTCTCACTAGCGGGAGTACAGATACGCAGTATTTT. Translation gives CSARALTSGSTDTQYF.

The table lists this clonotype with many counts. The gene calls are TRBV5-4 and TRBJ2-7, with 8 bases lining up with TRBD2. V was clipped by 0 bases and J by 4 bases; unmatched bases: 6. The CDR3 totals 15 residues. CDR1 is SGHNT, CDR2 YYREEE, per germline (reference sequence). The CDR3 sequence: CASSLESSGLYEQYF. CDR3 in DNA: TGTGCCAGCAGCTTGGAGTCTAGCGGGCTGTACGAGCAGTACTTC.

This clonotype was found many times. The DNA of the CDR3 is TGTGCCAGCAGTGGGGGGGCAGGGTATAATGAGCAGTTCTTC. Its translation is CASSGGAGYNEQFF. The V call is TRBV12-3 or TRBV12-4, the J call TRBJ2-1; D is perhaps TRBD2 (7 bases). This CDR3 region has 14 residues. V lost 5 bases and J 7 bases, leaving 15 bases between the germline ends.